These 23 T cell receptor beta chains share one sample of origin, sequenced in a study of control samples from healthy donors and cancer patients. Some clones are missing from TCRdb's copy, which holds only in-frame ones; the method was immunoSEQ multiplex PCR. The sample lists about 180,000 clones, 75% to 95% seen once, with around 2% in the top ten. The specimen was blood. These receptors all stem from a middle-aged woman in good health.

V and J are TRBV2 and TRBJ1-4; TRBD1 matches 7 bases. V was clipped by 6 bases and J by 2 bases; unmatched bases: 6. The germline gives CDR1 SNHLY, CDR2 FYNNEI. The CDR3 runs to 15 residues. This chain's CDR3 is CASRQQGQTNEKLFF. In nucleotides, the CDR3 is TGTGCCAGCAGGCAACAGGGACAGACTAATGAAAAACTGTTTTTT.

This clone has a single count. The V and J genes are TRBV4-2 and TRBJ2-2; 13 bases map to TRBD2. Germline trimming cut 4 bases from V and 0 bases from J; bases unmatched to any gene: 14. The V gene's germline CDR1 is LGHNA and CDR2 YNFKEQ. CDR3 length equals 21 residues. CDR3: CASSPWTSGGQPEPNTGELFF. As DNA, the CDR3 is TGTGCCAGCAGCCCATGGACTAGCGGGGGACAACCCGAGCCGAACACCGGGGAGCTGTTTTTT.

V usage is TRBV11-2 and J usage is TRBJ1-2; D possibly corresponds to TRBD1 (5 bases). CDR3 size: 18 residues. V lost 5 bases and J lost 4, with 26 bases in between. Per germline, CDR1 SGHAT and CDR2 FQNNGV. CDR3 region: CASSPFRGTRLGSYGYTF. As DNA, the CDR3 is TGTGCCAGCAGCCCTTTCCGCGGGACCCGGTTGGGGAGCTATGGCTACACCTTC. The full variable domain, rest sourced from reference TRBV11-2 and TRBJ1-2, is EAGVAQSPRYKIIEKRQSVAFWCNPISGHATLYWYQQILGQGPKLLIQFQNNGVVDDSQLPKDRFSAERLKGVDSTLKIQPAKLEDSAVYLCASSPFRGTRLGSYGYTFGSGTRLTVV.

The gene calls are TRBV19 and TRBJ1-1, with D perhaps TRBD1 (6 bases). Germline V gene lookup returns CDR1 LNHDA and CDR2 SQIVND (reference sequence). Trimming left V 1 base short and J 3 bases short, with 12 bases between. The CDR3 spans 15 residues. The chain's CDR3 is CASSIVGGPYTEAFF. In DNA form, the CDR3 reads TGTGCCAGTAGTATAGTTGGGGGGCCCTACACTGAAGCTTTCTTT.

The V gene is TRBV27, the J gene TRBJ1-2; D remains ambiguous. V shed 2 bases and J shed 1 base, with 11 bases lying between them. Germline assignment: CDR1 MNHEY and CDR2 SMNVEV (reference sequence). CDR3 length: 15 residues. CDR3 loop: CASSLHSSNNYGYTF. The CDR3 DNA is TGTGCCAGCAGTTTACACAGTTCTAATAACTATGGCTACACCTTC.

This rearrangement joins TRBV6-5 to TRBJ2-2, with TRBD2 identical over 10 bases. V lost 8 bases and J lost 3; bases outside the gene matches: 3. The CDR3 sequence is 14 residues long. Germline V lookup: CDR1 MNHEY, CDR2 SVGAGI. The CDR3 region is CASVTSGYTGELFF. The DNA for the CDR3 is TGTGCCAGCGTGACTAGCGGGTACACCGGGGAGCTGTTTTTT.

A word on this clone: The same CDR3 is also encoded by other DNA sequences in this sample. V gene TRBV2 combines with J gene TRBJ1-6; D is possibly TRBD1 (5 bases). CDR3 size: 15 residues. The V gene lost 1 base and the J gene lost 11 bases, with 15 bases spanning the gap. The germline CDR1 and CDR2 sequences are SNHLY and FYNNEI. Here the CDR3 DNA reads TGTGCCAGCAGTGAAGGGGGCAGCCCTTCGACACCCCTCCACTTT. It translates to CASSEGGSPSTPLHF.

The V call is TRBV5-4, the J call TRBJ1-4, with D possibly matching TRBD1 (5 bases). V was pared by 2 bases and J by 3 bases, with 17 bases between. CDR1 is SGHNT and CDR2 is YYREEE in the germline V gene (reference sequence). The CDR3 runs 17 residues. The CDR3 reads CASSFASQGKSNEKLFF. The DNA for the CDR3 is TGTGCCAGCAGCTTCGCGAGTCAGGGTAAGTCTAATGAAAAACTGTTTTTT.

V and J are TRBV18 and TRBJ1-6; D unresolved. Looked up from germline, CDR1 is KGHSH and CDR2 is LQKENI. CDR3 length: 13 residues. The V end was cut by 3 bases, the J end by 10 bases, with 10 bases between. The CDR3 bases are TGTGCCAGCTCACCCGCGGGAGACTCACCCCTCCACTTT. Protein: CASSPAGDSPLHF.

This sequence joins TRBV3-1 (or the pseudogene TRBV3-2) and TRBJ1-1, with D perhaps matching TRBD1 (6 bases). Trimming cost V 0 bases and J 7 bases, with 12 bases left between them. Germline CDR1 reads LGHDT; CDR2 reads YNNKEL (reference sequence). This CDR3 comprises 14 residues. CDR3 sequence (DNA): TGTGCCAGCAGCCAAGACGCGGGGGCGAATGAAGCTTTCTTT. Amino acids: CASSQDAGANEAFF.

The chain joins TRBV12-5 to TRBJ2-7; a possible D gene is TRBD2 (5 bases). Looked up from germline, CDR1 is LGHNT and CDR2 is FRNRAP. Trimming removed 3 bases at V and 4 bases at J, with 10 bases between. This CDR3 has 13 residues. The CDR3 sequence: CASGFEGRYEQYF. In DNA, the CDR3 is TGTGCTAGTGGTTTTGAGGGAAGGTACGAGCAGTACTTC.

The chain is built from TRBV11-2 and TRBJ1-1; D not resolved. CDR1 is SGHAT, CDR2 FQNNGV, per germline. The CDR3 is 13 residues long. V lost 4 bases, J lost 6 bases, and 12 bases lay in between. CDR3 region: CASSSLRSPEAFF. The CDR3 region has the DNA TGTGCCAGCAGCTCTCTACGGTCCCCTGAAGCTTTCTTT.

This chain uses TRBV23-1 with TRBJ1-6, with D perhaps TRBD1 (5 bases). TRBV23-1 falls under the ORF class, with uncertain function. This CDR3 comprises 16 residues. Trimming took off 4 bases at V and 7 bases at J, with 17 bases between the two ends. This CDR3 is CASSPVRGGRNSPLHF. CDR3 bases: TGCGCCAGCAGTCCCGTGCGGGGGGGAAGAAATTCACCCCTCCACTTT.

This clone has only one observation. This rearrangement joins TRBV7-2 to TRBJ2-3; D call uncertain. Germline CDR1 is SGHTA and CDR2 is FQGNSA. Trimming removed 1 base from V and 2 bases from J, with 4 bases in between. The CDR3 is made up of 13 amino acids. The CDR3, as DNA: TGTGCCAGCAGCTTAGGCCTCACAGATACGCAGTATTTT. This encodes CASSLGLTDTQYF.

The DNA for the CDR3 is TGTGCCAGCAGCTTAGAGGTACGGGGGCTCAATTCACCCCTCCACTTT. This gives the protein CASSLEVRGLNSPLHF. The V call is TRBV7-2, the J call TRBJ1-6, with a tentative D call TRBD1 (6 bases). Between the trimmed V and J ends, which lost 1 base and 7 bases, there was a span of 14 bases. The CDR3 spans 16 residues. CDR1 and CDR2 from the germline V gene are SGHTA and FQGNSA. The complete variable domain, with remaining parts taken from reference TRBV7-2 and TRBJ1-6, reads GAGVSQSPSNKVTEKGKDVELRCDPISGHTALYWYRQSLGQGLEFLIYFQGNSAPDKSGLPSDRFSAERTGGSVSTLTIQRTQQEDSAVYLCASSLEVRGLNSPLHFGNGTRLTVT.

The gene calls are TRBV2 and TRBJ1-1; D unclear. Germline values: CDR1 SNHLY, CDR2 FYNNEI. Between the trimmed V and J ends, which lost 7 bases and 2 bases, there was a span of 23 bases. The CDR3 has 17 amino acids. This CDR3 reads CASNSLVEARANTEAFF. The CDR3 bases are TGTGCCAGCAATAGCTTAGTTGAGGCCCGGGCAAACACTGAAGCTTTCTTT. The whole variable domain, filled in from reference TRBV2 and TRBJ1-1, reads EPEVTQTPSHQVTQMGQEVILRCVPISNHLYFYWYRQILGQKVEFLVSFYNNEISEKSEIFDDQFSVERPDGSNFTLKIRSTKLEDSAMYFCASNSLVEARANTEAFFGQGTRLTVV.

This chain links TRBV10-3 with TRBJ2-7; D unresolved. The CDR3 has 13 residues. V was pared by 2 bases and J by 0 bases, with 5 bases between. Germline V gene lookup returns CDR1 ENHRY and CDR2 SYGVKD. The CDR3 DNA follows: TGTGCCATCAGTGAGGACAACTCCTACGAGCAGTACTTC. This gives the protein CAISEDNSYEQYF.

The rearrangement uses TRBV7-2 and TRBJ1-5; D may be TRBD1 (5 bases). This CDR3 spans 15 amino acids. Trimming stripped 10 bases from V and 7 bases from J, with 23 bases between. Germline CDR1 SGHTA, CDR2 FQGNSA. This CDR3 is CANPFWGGLGQPQHF. The CDR3 DNA is TGTGCCAATCCGTTTTGGGGGGGTCTCGGGCAGCCCCAGCATTTT.

The chain couples TRBV4-1 to TRBJ2-5; no firm D call. Looked up from germline, CDR1 is MGHRA and CDR2 is YSYEKL. CDR3 size: 10 residues. Trimming pared 8 bases from V and 4 bases from J, leaving 5 bases between. The CDR3 coding sequence is TGCGCCAGCGGAATAGAGACCCAGTACTTC. It encodes CASGIETQYF.

The genes are TRBV6-1 and TRBJ2-5, with 8 bases matching TRBD1. The CDR3 length is 17 residues. J gave up 2 bases and V 3 bases, and 11 bases lay outside the gene matches. Germline CDR1 and CDR2: MNHNS and SASEGT. The CDR3 DNA reads TGTGCCAGCAGTGACGACCTGACAGGGGCCTATCAAGAGACCCAGTACTTC. This codes for CASSDDLTGAYQETQYF.

This rearrangement joins TRBV11-2 to TRBJ1-2, with D unclear. The ends were cut back, 0 bases at V and 6 bases at J, with 20 bases in the middle. The CDR3 runs to 17 residues. The germline gives CDR1 SGHAT, CDR2 FQNNGV. CDR3 region: CASSLEYIGPSLDGYTF. The CDR3 DNA sequence: TGTGCCAGCAGCTTAGAATATATAGGACCCTCCCTCGATGGCTACACCTTC.

This chain links TRBV5-1 with TRBJ2-7; tentatively, D is TRBD2 (5 bases). Germline-derived CDR1 and CDR2 are SGHRS and YFSETQ. V was pared by 1 base and J by 4 bases, with 12 bases between. This CDR3 has 14 residues. The CDR3 protein is CASSLPGNVYEQYF. In nucleotides, the CDR3 is TGCGCCAGCAGCTTGCCCGGGAACGTATACGAGCAGTACTTC.

The chain recombines TRBV9 with TRBJ2-5; 10 bases agree with TRBD2. The V gene end was trimmed by 3 bases and the J gene end by 2 bases; junction bases not matched to a gene: 13. The CDR3 totals 18 residues. Germline V gene data show CDR1 as SGDLS and CDR2 as YYNGEE. The CDR3 spells CASSDPGVAGGLQETQYF. The CDR3 coding sequence is TGTGCCAGCAGCGACCCTGGGGTAGCGGGGGGCTTACAAGAGACCCAGTACTTC.